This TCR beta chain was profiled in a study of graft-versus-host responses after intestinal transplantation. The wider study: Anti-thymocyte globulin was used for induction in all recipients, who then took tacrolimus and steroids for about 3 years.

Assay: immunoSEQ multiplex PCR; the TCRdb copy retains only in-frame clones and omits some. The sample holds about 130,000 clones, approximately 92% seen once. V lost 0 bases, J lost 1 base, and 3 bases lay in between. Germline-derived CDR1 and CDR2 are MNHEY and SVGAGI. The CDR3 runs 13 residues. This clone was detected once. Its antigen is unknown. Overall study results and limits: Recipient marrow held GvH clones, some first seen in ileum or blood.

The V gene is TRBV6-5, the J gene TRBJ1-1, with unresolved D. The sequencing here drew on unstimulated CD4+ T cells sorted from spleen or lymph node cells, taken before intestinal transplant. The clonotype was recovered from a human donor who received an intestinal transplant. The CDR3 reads CASSYSANTEAFF. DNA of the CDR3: TGTGCCAGCAGTTACTCGGCGAACACTGAAGCTTTCTTT.